Listed below are T cell receptor beta chains from one sample, sequenced in a study of early T cells in non-severe SARS-CoV-2 infection. TCRdb analysed the 5' RACE reads with MiXCR anew, one entry per CDR3 protein. The table shows about 25,000 distinct CDR3 sequences, with about 4.4% occurring only once. The sample consisted of whole blood. These receptors were collected from an adult who was a healthcare worker with PCR-confirmed SARS-CoV-2 infection or an uninfected control (not recorded which). CDR3s include the opening cysteine and the closing phenylalanine or tryptophan. D genes are given only for firm matches. Size values are once, few and many counts, or a class for expanded clones, and some rows have none.

d_call,j_call,v_call,clone_size,cdr3_nt,cdr3_aa
-,TRBJ2-1,TRBV12-2,-,TGTGCAAGTCGCTTAAGGGACAGCCAGTTGTTCTTC,CASRLRDSQLFF
-,TRBJ2-5,TRBV12-3/TRBV12-4,medium-sized,TGTGCCAGCAGTGTTGGGCAGCAAGAGACCCAGTACTTC,CASSVGQQETQYF
-,TRBJ2-1,TRBV20-1,medium-sized,TGCAGTGCTAGAATCTATGAGCAGTTCTTC,CSARIYEQFF
-,TRBJ2-7,TRBV18,-,TGTGCCAGCTCACACCCCGACACGGGCTACGAGCAGTACTTC,CASSHPDTGYEQYF
TRBD1,TRBJ2-5,TRBV29-1,-,TGCAGCGCTGACAGGGGGCTCAGGGAGACCCAGTACTTC,CSADRGLRETQYF
-,TRBJ2-2,TRBV7-2,many,TGTGCCAGCAGCCCGCAGTCAGGGGAGCTGTTTTTT,CASSPQSGELFF
-,TRBJ2-2,TRBV28,many,TGTGCCAGCCAAACGACCGTCTCCCCGGGGGAGCTGTTTTTT,CASQTTVSPGELFF
-,TRBJ2-3,TRBV28,-,TGTGCCAGCACCCCCTGGGGGAGAGCAGATACGCAGTATTTT,CASTPWGRADTQYF
-,TRBJ2-7,TRBV4-1,few,TGCGCCAGCAGCCAGGACAGCTACTACGAGCAGTACTTC,CASSQDSYYEQYF
-,TRBJ2-1,TRBV20-1,many,TGCAGTGCTAGACTAGTCCCCGGACATGAGCAGTTCTTC,CSARLVPGHEQFF
-,TRBJ2-5,TRBV7-2,-,TGTGCCAGCAGCTTAGAACCGACTCAAGAGACCCAGTACTTC,CASSLEPTQETQYF
TRBD1,TRBJ2-5,TRBV29-1,many,TGCAGCGTTGCTCGGACAGGGGAAGAGACCCAGTACTTC,CSVARTGEETQYF
TRBD1,TRBJ2-2,TRBV7-3,many,TGTGCCAGCAGCGTACAGGGGAGCCCCGGGGAGCTGTTTTTT,CASSVQGSPGELFF
TRBD1,TRBJ2-7,TRBV7-9,many,TGTGCCAGCAGCTTAGGTGGGACAGGGGGCGGCTACGAGCAGTACTTC,CASSLGGTGGGYEQYF
TRBD1,TRBJ2-7,TRBV11-2,many,TGTGCCAGCAGCTTCGACAGGGGTTACGAGCAGTACTTC,CASSFDRGYEQYF
-,TRBJ2-7,TRBV6-5,many,TGTGCCAGCAGTTACTCAGCCGAGCAGCCCTACGAGCAGTACTTC,CASSYSAEQPYEQYF
-,TRBJ2-1,TRBV10-2,medium-sized,TGCGCCAGCAGGGCGGGCCTATACAATGAGCAGTTCTTC,CASRAGLYNEQFF
-,TRBJ2-3,TRBV30,few,TGTGCCTGGATCTCAAGGGGCCCCGCTAGCACAGATACGCAGTATTTT,CAWISRGPASTDTQYF
-,TRBJ2-7,TRBV2,few,TGTGCCAGCAGCCGGGTCCTGGACTACGAGCAGTACTTC,CASSRVLDYEQYF
-,TRBJ2-2,TRBV3-1,-,TGTGCCAGCACACCTAGGGGTTCCGGGGAGCTGTTTTTT,CASTPRGSGELFF
TRBD1,TRBJ2-1,TRBV5-1,many,TGCGCCAGCAGCACGCCTCCCTTGGGACAGGTTCTTTTCCACAATGAGCAGTTCTTC,CASSTPPLGQVLFHNEQFF
-,TRBJ2-2,TRBV6-6,-,TGTGCCAGCACAATGGGCGGGGAGCTGTTTTTT,CASTMGGELFF
-,TRBJ1-6,TRBV5-4,many,TGTGCCAGCAGCTTGGATCGAGTGAGCCTGCATAATTCACCCCTCCACTTT,CASSLDRVSLHNSPLHF
-,TRBJ2-3,TRBV20-1,-,TGCAGTGCTAGAGATCCGGGGGTTAGCACAGATACGCAGTATTTT,CSARDPGVSTDTQYF
-,TRBJ2-7,TRBV20-1,many,TGCAGTGCTAGAGCTGTCCTCAGGGTTCGGGGGCCTAGCTCCTACGAGCAGTACTTC,CSARAVLRVRGPSSYEQYF
TRBD1,TRBJ2-2,TRBV3-1,many,TGTGCCAGCAGCTCGGACAGGGGGAACACCGGGGAGCTGTTTTTT,CASSSDRGNTGELFF
TRBD1,TRBJ2-4,TRBV20-1,few,TGCAGTGCCCCGGGACAGCTTCTAGCCAAAAACATTCAGTACTTC,CSAPGQLLAKNIQYF
-,TRBJ2-7,TRBV29-1,many,TGCAGCGTCGAGGACAGTACTCCCTACGAGCAGTACTTC,CSVEDSTPYEQYF
TRBD1,TRBJ1-5,TRBV30,few,TGTGCCTGGAGTAATTACGGGACAGTGTTAAATCAGCCCCAGCATTTT,CAWSNYGTVLNQPQHF
TRBD1,TRBJ2-5,TRBV7-3,many,TGTGCCAGCAGCCCTAGGACAGGGGGAACCCAGTACTTC,CASSPRTGGTQYF
-,TRBJ2-1,TRBV11-2,-,TGTGCCAGCAGCGGGTCTTGGGCCGGGAGGTTCTTC,CASSGSWAGRFF
-,TRBJ1-1,TRBV11-2,many,TGTGCCAGCAGCTTTCCAGGGAACACTGAAGCTTTCTTT,CASSFPGNTEAFF
-,TRBJ2-3,TRBV7-2,many,TGTGCCAGCAGCCCGGGCCGGAGCACAGATACGCAGTATTTT,CASSPGRSTDTQYF
-,TRBJ1-2,TRBV6-5,many,TGTGCGACTAGACAATCCGGACCTGGCTACACCTTC,CATRQSGPGYTF
-,TRBJ1-1,TRBV7-9,few,TGTGCCAGCAGCTTAGCTCTAACAGGGTCAACTGAAGCTTTCTTT,CASSLALTGSTEAFF
-,TRBJ2-5,TRBV5-1,few,TGCGCCAGCAGCTTGGTCCCAAACGGGCCCCCGGAGACCCAGTACTTC,CASSLVPNGPPETQYF
-,TRBJ2-2,TRBV20-1,few,TGCAGTGCTAGAGAGTCGCAGCCGACCGGGGAGCTGTTTTTT,CSARESQPTGELFF
-,TRBJ2-3,TRBV19,many,TGTGCCAGTAGTATAGCCCCCGGGCGGGCGCATACGCAGTATTTT,CASSIAPGRAHTQYF
TRBD2,TRBJ2-1,TRBV2,many,TGTGCCAGCAGTCGAGAGAGCTTGAGACTAGCGTTCGGTGAGCAGTTCTTC,CASSRESLRLAFGEQFF